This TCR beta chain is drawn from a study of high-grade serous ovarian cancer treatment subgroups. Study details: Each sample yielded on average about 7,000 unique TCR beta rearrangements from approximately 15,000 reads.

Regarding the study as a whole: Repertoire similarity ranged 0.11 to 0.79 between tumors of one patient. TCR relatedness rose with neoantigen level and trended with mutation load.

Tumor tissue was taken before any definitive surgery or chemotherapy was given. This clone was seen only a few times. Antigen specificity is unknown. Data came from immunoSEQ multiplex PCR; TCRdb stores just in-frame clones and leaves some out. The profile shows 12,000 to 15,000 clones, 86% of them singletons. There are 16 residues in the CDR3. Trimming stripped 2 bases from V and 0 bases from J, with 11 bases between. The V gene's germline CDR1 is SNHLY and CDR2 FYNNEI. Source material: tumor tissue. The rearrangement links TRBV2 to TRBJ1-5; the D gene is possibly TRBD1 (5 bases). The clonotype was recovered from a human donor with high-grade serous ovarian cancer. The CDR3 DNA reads TGTGCCAGCAGTGAAAGCCCAGGGCGTAGCAATCAGCCCCAGCATTTT. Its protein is CASSESPGRSNQPQHF.